This T cell receptor beta chain was profiled in a study of sequential checkpoint blockade in melanoma. Study background: First-line arms were nivolumab then ipilimumab, or the reverse, randomized 1:1.

The J segment lost 0 bases and the V segment lost 0 bases, leaving 12 bases of the junction unmatched. The CDR3 totals 19 residues. Germline CDR1 is SGHAT and CDR2 is FQNNGV. Treatment reported: randomized to nivolumab then ipilimumab (arm A) or the reverse (arm B). Sequenced by immunoSEQ multiplex PCR; TCRdb stores in-frame clones only, minus some. The sample holds fewer than 40,000 clones; approximately 90% are singletons and the top ten take roughly 12%. This clone was recorded a few times. Sequencing used CD8+ T cells sorted from blood (inferred from file names), obtained from a patient given nivolumab and ipilimumab in sequence. The chain links TRBV11-2 to TRBJ2-3; 7 bases align to TRBD2. This clonotype was obtained from a human donor with melanoma. CDR3: CASSLDPAASGASTDTQYF. CDR3 coding DNA: TGTGCCAGCAGCTTAGATCCTGCGGCTAGCGGAGCTAGCACAGATACGCAGTATTTT.